These T cell receptor beta chains were read from a single sample in a study of graft-versus-host responses after intestinal transplantation. Their target antigens are unknown. Only in-frame clones appear in the TCRdb table, and some are missing; sequencing was by immunoSEQ multiplex PCR. The sample has 95,000 to 110,000 clones; approximately 88% are singletons. Sequencing used unstimulated CD4+ T cells sorted from spleen or lymph node cells, obtained before transplant. These receptors were taken from a human donor who was the organ donor for an intestinal transplant. Both conserved end residues are part of each CDR3. D genes are given only for firm matches. Expanded clones get a size class; other rows say once, few or many, or leave the size out.

d_call clone_size j_call v_call cdr3_nt cdr3_aa
TRBD2 . TRBJ2-1 TRBV5-1 TGCGCCAGCAGCTTGGGGGGAGGGATGTACAATGAGCAGTTCTTC CASSLGGGMYNEQFF
. . TRBJ1-5 TRBV6-5 TGTGCCAGCAGTTACAAAGCCCTACAGCCCCAGCATTTT CASSYKALQPQHF
. . TRBJ1-1 TRBV6-1 TGTGCCAGCAGTGAAGGGGTGAGGGTCACTGAAGCTTTCTTT CASSEGVRVTEAFF
TRBD1 . TRBJ1-2 TRBV29-1 TGCAGCGCGGGGCCCGGGACAGGAAATGGCTACACCTTC CSAGPGTGNGYTF
. . TRBJ2-7 TRBV29-1 TGCAGCGTTCTACGGGATTCCTACGAGCAGTACTTC CSVLRDSYEQYF
. . TRBJ2-5 TRBV6-5 TGTGCCAGCAGTTACTCGCCCTTGGGTGGAGAGACCCAGTACTTC CASSYSPLGGETQYF
. once TRBJ1-1 TRBV6-6 TGTGCCGCGGCGGAGCCGAATACTGAAGCTTTCTTT CAAAEPNTEAFF
TRBD1 . TRBJ1-1 TRBV30 TGTGCCTGGAGTGGCCGCCAGGGGGCCCGGACTGAAGCTTTCTTT CAWSGRQGARTEAFF
TRBD2 . TRBJ2-1 TRBV7-9 TGTGCCAGCAGCTTGGGGTACGGGAGGGCCGGTGAGCAGTTCTTC CASSLGYGRAGEQFF
. . TRBJ1-4 TRBV4-1 TGCGCCAGCAGCCAAGGCCGGGCATGGACTAATGAAAAGCTGTTTTTT CASSQGRAWTNEKLFF
. . TRBJ1-3 TRBV19 TGTGCCAGTAGGGACACGGGAAGGCTCGGGACCGACTCTGGAAACACCATATATTTT CASRDTGRLGTDSGNTIYF
. once TRBJ2-1 TRBV29-1 TGCAGCGTTTACCGACGGGACTCTAAGCAGTTCTTC CSVYRRDSKQFF
. . TRBJ1-3 TRBV11-2 TGTGTCAGCACCCTAATGACAGGAGGTGGAAGCACCATATATTTT CVSTLMTGGGSTIYF
. . TRBJ2-7 TRBV6-6 TGTGCCAGCAGTCCCTCCTACGAGCAGTACTTC CASSPSYEQYF